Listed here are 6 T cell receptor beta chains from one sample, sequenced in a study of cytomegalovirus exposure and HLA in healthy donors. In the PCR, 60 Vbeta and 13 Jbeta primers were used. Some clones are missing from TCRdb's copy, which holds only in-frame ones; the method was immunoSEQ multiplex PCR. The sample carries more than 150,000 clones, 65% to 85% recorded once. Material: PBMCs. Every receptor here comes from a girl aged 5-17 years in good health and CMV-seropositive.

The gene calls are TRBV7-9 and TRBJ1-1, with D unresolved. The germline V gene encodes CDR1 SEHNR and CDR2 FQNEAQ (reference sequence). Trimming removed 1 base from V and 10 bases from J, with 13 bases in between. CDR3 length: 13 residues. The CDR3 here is CASSLVPWEPAFF. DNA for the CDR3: TGTGCCAGCAGCTTAGTCCCTTGGGAGCCAGCTTTCTTT.

CDR3 bases: TGTGCCAGCAGCTCGTCCCGGGAGGCGAGTCAGCCCCAGCATTTT. The encoded protein is CASSSSREASQPQHF. The chain is built from TRBV7-9 and TRBJ1-5, with D uncertain. The CDR3 is made up of 15 amino acids. With 4 bases removed from V and 6 bases from J, the gap between germline ends came to 16 bases. CDR1 and CDR2 (germline): SEHNR, FQNEAQ (reference sequence).

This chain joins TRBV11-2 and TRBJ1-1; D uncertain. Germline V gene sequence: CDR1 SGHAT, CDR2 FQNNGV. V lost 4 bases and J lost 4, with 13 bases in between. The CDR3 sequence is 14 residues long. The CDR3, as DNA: TGTGCCAGCAGCTCTGTAGACGGGTTCACTGAAGCTTTCTTT. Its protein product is CASSSVDGFTEAFF.

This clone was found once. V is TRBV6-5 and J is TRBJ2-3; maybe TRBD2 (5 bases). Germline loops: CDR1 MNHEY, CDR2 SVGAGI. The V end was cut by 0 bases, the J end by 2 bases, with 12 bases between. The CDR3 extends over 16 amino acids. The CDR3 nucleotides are TGTGCCAGCAGTTACTCCTCGGGCGGGCTCACAGATACGCAGTATTTT. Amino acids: CASSYSSGGLTDTQYF.

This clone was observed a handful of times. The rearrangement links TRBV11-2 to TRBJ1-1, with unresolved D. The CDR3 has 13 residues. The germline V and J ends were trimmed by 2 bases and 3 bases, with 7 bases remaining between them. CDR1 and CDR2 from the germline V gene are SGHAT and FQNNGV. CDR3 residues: CASSLLADTEAFF. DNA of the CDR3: TGTGCCAGCAGCTTATTAGCGGACACTGAAGCTTTCTTT.

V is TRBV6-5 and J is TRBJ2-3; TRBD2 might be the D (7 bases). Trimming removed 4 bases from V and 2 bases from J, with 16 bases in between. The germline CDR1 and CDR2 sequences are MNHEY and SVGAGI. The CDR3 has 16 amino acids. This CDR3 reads CASSSPWGGTTDTQYF. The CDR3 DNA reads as TGTGCCAGCAGTTCCCCCTGGGGGGGCACCACAGATACGCAGTATTTT.